Shown below are 23 T cell receptor beta chains from a single sample sequenced in a study of T cell repertoires in cytomegalovirus infection. TCRdb recomputed calls from the reads with MiXCR, one row per CDR3 protein. The repertoire holds some 50,000 distinct CDR3 sequences, with roughly 20% as singletons. These receptors' antigens are unknown. The specimen was CD8+ T cells from cultured PBMCs, collected from culture after CMV antigen stimulation. Source of these receptors: a human donor in good health (CMV status not recorded). Some clones in this sample may be carry-over from other donors' samples.

Concerning this clonotype: The CDR3 end shows no conserved phenylalanine or tryptophan, and so a read error is likely. The chain combines TRBV7-2 with TRBJ2-1; TRBD2 matches at 10 bases. With V trimmed by 7 bases and J by 3 bases, 9 bases remained unmatched. Germline lookup yields CDR1 SGHTA and CDR2 FQGNSA. The CDR3 contains 16 residues. For the CDR3, the DNA is TGTGCCAGCACCAGGGGTAGCGGGGGGCGCTACAATGAGCAGTTCTTA. This codes for CASTRGSGGRYNEQFL.

This chain uses TRBV12-3 or TRBV12-4 with TRBJ2-1; possible D gene TRBD2, 5 bases. There are 16 residues in the CDR3. Trimming shortened V by 1 base and J by 1 base, and 11 bases separated the two germline ends. CDR3 region: CASSLEGAISYNEQFF. The CDR3 DNA reads TGTGCCAGCAGTTTAGAGGGAGCTATATCCTACAATGAGCAGTTCTTC.

In this sample, this clonotype turned up a few times. The V gene is TRBV7-9, the J gene TRBJ2-7; D gene uncertain. Trimming took off 2 bases at V and 0 bases at J, with 17 bases between the two ends. Germline V gives CDR1 SEHNR, CDR2 FQNEAQ (reference sequence). The CDR3 contains 17 residues. The DNA for the CDR3 is TGTGCCAGCAGCTTATTCCCCAGCGTCACGAGCTCCTACGAGCAGTACTTC. Residues: CASSLFPSVTSSYEQYF.

This clonotype has only a few counts. The V gene is TRBV7-2, the J gene TRBJ2-1; D may be TRBD2 (6 bases). With 4 bases removed from V and 0 bases from J, the gap between germline ends came to 10 bases. The germline V gene encodes CDR1 SGHTA and CDR2 FQGNSA. CDR3 length equals 15 residues. CDR3 coding DNA: TGTGCCAGCAGCTCTGGGGGGAGCTCCTACAATGAGCAGTTCTTC. It encodes CASSSGGSSYNEQFF.

There are a few counts of this clonotype. The chain recombines TRBV6-2 or TRBV6-3 with TRBJ2-7; D ambiguous. Deletions cut 3 bases from V and 1 base from J, with 13 bases between. Per the germline V gene, CDR1 is MNHEY and CDR2 is SVGEGT. This CDR3 is built from 15 residues. CDR3 loop: CASSYNWDSSYEQYF. The DNA for the CDR3 is TGTGCCAGCAGTTATAATTGGGATTCGTCCTACGAGCAGTACTTC.

This clonotype showed up many times. The chain joins TRBV7-6 to TRBJ2-3; D possibly corresponds to TRBD2 (7 bases). The CDR3 runs 17 residues. Germline V gives CDR1 SGHVS, CDR2 FNYEAQ. Trimming shortened V by 5 bases and J by 1 base, and 19 bases separated the two germline ends. As DNA, the CDR3 is TGTGCCAGCAGCCCACTACAGGGAGGGGTAGGCACAGATACGCAGTATTTT. It specifies CASSPLQGGVGTDTQYF. The full variable domain, rest sourced from reference TRBV7-6 and TRBJ2-3, is GAGVSQSPRYKVTKRGQDVALRCDPISGHVSLYWYRQALGQGPEFLTYFNYEAQQDKSGLPNDRFSAERPEGSISTLTIQRTEQRDSAMYRCASSPLQGGVGTDTQYFGPGTRLTVL.

V gene TRBV5-6 combines with J gene TRBJ2-1; D gene uncertain. The CDR3 loop spans 13 amino acids. V shed 1 base and J shed 5 bases, with 7 bases lying between them. CDR1 SGHDT and CDR2 YYEEEE come from the germline V gene. CDR3 nucleotides: TGTGCCAGCAGCTTGTTCAGTGACAATGAGCAGTTCTTC. It encodes CASSLFSDNEQFF.

The table lists this clonotype with a few counts. The CDR3 spells CASSYTSGEQYF. The CDR3 coding sequence is TGTGCCAGCAGTTATACCTCCGGCGAGCAGTACTTC. V usage is TRBV27 and J usage is TRBJ2-7; D is undetermined. The CDR3 spans 12 residues. The V gene lost 4 bases and the J gene lost 6 bases, with 10 bases spanning the gap. Looked up from germline, CDR1 is MNHEY and CDR2 is SMNVEV (reference sequence).

This clonotype was seen more than once but under ten times. V and J are TRBV12-3 or TRBV12-4 and TRBJ1-1, with TRBD1 matching over 7 bases. The junction had 11 bases not matched to a gene; V was cut back by 6 bases and J by 10 bases. This CDR3 region has 13 residues. The CDR3 coding sequence is TGTGCCAGCAGAAGGACAGGAAAATTGGTAGCTTTCTTT. Translation: CASRRTGKLVAFF.

As regards this clonotype: One end of the junction is discordant with germline, which a read error may explain. The chain employs TRBV27 and TRBJ1-4; a possible D gene is TRBD1 (6 bases). The CDR3 covers 15 residues. The germline CDR1 and CDR2 sequences are MNHEY and SMNVEV (reference sequence). The CDR3 sequence is CANSQQGWANEKLFF. The CDR3 DNA is TGTGCCAACAGTCAACAGGGCTGGGCTAATGAAAAACTGTTTTTT. Supplemented by reference TRBV27 and TRBJ1-4, the full variable domain reads EAQVTQNPRYLITVTGKKLTVTCSQNMNHEYMSWYRQDPGLGLRQIYYSMNVEVTDKGDVPEGYKVSRKEKRNFPLILESPSPNQTSLYFCANSQQGWANEKLFFGSGTQLSVL.

In this sample, this clonotype turned up many times. This chain joins TRBV4-3 and TRBJ2-7, with 7 nucleotides matching TRBD2. V was clipped by 1 base and J by 3 bases; unmatched bases: 6. CDR3 length: 15 residues. Per germline, CDR1 LGHNA and CDR2 YSLEER. Here the CDR3 DNA reads TGCGCCAGCAGCCAAGGAAGCGGGACGGTCTACGAGCAGTACTTC. Its translation: CASSQGSGTVYEQYF.

This clonotype was seen a few times. V is TRBV15 and J is TRBJ2-3; the match to TRBD1 covers 12 bases. This CDR3 is built from 16 residues. The V and J ends lost 8 bases and 2 bases, in that order; junction bases with no gene match: 8. CDR1 and CDR2 from the germline V gene are LNHNV and YYDKDF (reference sequence). CDR3 amino acids: CATSLRDRGPTDTQYF. As DNA, the CDR3 is TGTGCCACCTCACTCCGGGACAGGGGGCCCACAGATACGCAGTATTTT.

The chain joins TRBV12-5 to TRBJ2-3; 11 bases are a match to TRBD2. The germline gives CDR1 LGHNT, CDR2 FRNRAP. V lost 4 bases to trimming and J lost 5 bases; unmatched junction nucleotides: 8. There are 16 residues in the CDR3. CDR3 sequence: CASGSQLAGEVDTQYF. The DNA of the CDR3 is TGTGCTAGTGGTTCACAACTAGCGGGGGAAGTAGATACGCAGTATTTT. Complete variable domain (other parts from reference TRBV12-5 and TRBJ2-3): DARVTQTPRHKVTEMGQEVTMRCQPILGHNTVFWYRQTMMQGLELLAYFRNRAPLDDSGMPKDRFSAEMPDATLATLKIQPSEPRDSAVYFCASGSQLAGEVDTQYFGPGTRLTVL.

Only a few counts were recorded for this clonotype. The chain recombines TRBV7-2 with TRBJ1-5, with a tentative D call TRBD1 (5 bases). This CDR3 comprises 14 residues. V was clipped by 0 bases and J by 7 bases, with 10 bases between them. CDR1 SGHTA and CDR2 FQGNSA come from the germline V gene. CDR3 bases: TGTGCCAGCAGCTTAGCGCAGGGTGAACAGCCCCAGCATTTT. Amino acid sequence: CASSLAQGEQPQHF.

V and J are TRBV4-1 and TRBJ2-7, with 8 nucleotides matching TRBD2. With 0 bases clipped from V and 1 base from J, the junction kept 5 bases outside the gene matches. CDR3 length: 16 residues. Germline V gene lookup returns CDR1 MGHRA and CDR2 YSYEKL. Here the CDR3 reads CASSQEEVAGSYEQYF. In nucleotides, the CDR3 is TGCGCCAGCAGCCAAGAGGAAGTAGCGGGGTCCTACGAGCAGTACTTC.

The rearrangement uses TRBV25-1 and TRBJ1-4, with TRBD1 identical over 7 bases. Per the germline V gene, CDR1 is MGHDK and CDR2 is SYGVNS. The CDR3 sequence is 16 residues long. With V trimmed by 6 bases and J by 2 bases, 9 bases remained unmatched. The CDR3 region is CASSRSTGATNEKLFF. CDR3 sequence (DNA): TGTGCCAGCAGCCGAAGTACAGGGGCCACTAATGAAAAACTGTTTTTT.

The chain uses TRBV10-3 and TRBJ2-4; D possibly corresponds to TRBD1 (6 bases). In germline, CDR1 is ENHRY, CDR2 SYGVKD. This CDR3 region has 16 residues. Trimming removed 0 bases at V and 0 bases at J, with 9 bases between. The DNA of the CDR3 is TGTGCCATCAGTGAGTCTTGGGACACAGCCAAAAACATTCAGTACTTC. This sequence encodes CAISESWDTAKNIQYF.

This clonotype was found a few times. The rearrangement joins TRBV29-1 to TRBJ1-2; the D gene is possibly TRBD1 (5 bases). Deletions cut 5 bases from V and 8 bases from J, with 12 bases between. Germline loops: CDR1 SQVTM, CDR2 ANQGSEA. The CDR3 is 11 residues long. CDR3 loop: CSVWTWPGYTF. CDR3 in DNA: TGCAGCGTTTGGACATGGCCCGGCTACACCTTC.

The V gene is TRBV19, the J gene TRBJ1-2; a possible D gene is TRBD1 (5 bases). Germline values: CDR1 LNHDA, CDR2 SQIVND (reference sequence). The CDR3 covers 14 residues. V lost 3 bases and J 8 bases, leaving 16 bases between the germline ends. The CDR3 protein is CASSIAGSGPGYTF. The CDR3 nucleotides are TGTGCCAGTAGTATTGCAGGCTCGGGACCGGGCTACACCTTC.

J is TRBJ1-5 and V is TRBV27; D ambiguous. V gave up 4 bases and J gave up 1 base, with 5 bases separating them. The CDR3 runs 13 residues. Germline CDR1 is MNHEY and CDR2 is SMNVEV (reference sequence). The CDR3 coding sequence is TGTGCCAGCAGTTCTCAAAGCAATCAGCCCCAGCATTTT. Protein sequence: CASSSQSNQPQHF.

This clonotype was seen a few times. The CDR3: CASSPGGAGRQPQHF. CDR3 DNA sequence: TGTGCCAGCAGCCCAGGAGGGGCCGGGCGTCAGCCCCAGCATTTT. The genes are TRBV7-9 and TRBJ1-5, with D perhaps matching TRBD1 (5 bases). V gave up 5 bases and J gave up 6 bases, with 17 bases separating them. Germline lookup yields CDR1 SEHNR and CDR2 FQNEAQ (reference sequence). CDR3 length: 15 residues. The full variable domain, its missing parts supplied by reference TRBV7-9 and TRBJ1-5, is DTGVSQNPRHKITKRGQNVTFRCDPISEHNRLYWYRQTLGQGPEFLTYFQNEAQLEKSRLLSDRFSAERPKGSFSTLEIQRTEQGDSAMYLCASSPGGAGRQPQHFGDGTRLSIL.

J is TRBJ2-7 and V is TRBV28; no definite D call. The CDR3 spans 12 residues. Germline CDR1 is MDHEN and CDR2 is SYDVKM. The germline V and J ends were trimmed by 4 bases and 4 bases, with 8 bases remaining between them. Here the CDR3 DNA reads TGTGCCAGCAGTTCCTCAGTATACGAGCAGTACTTC. It encodes CASSSSVYEQYF.

This clonotype came up a few times. The chain couples TRBV12-3 or TRBV12-4 to TRBJ2-2; 12 nucleotides match TRBD2. V shed 4 bases, J shed 6 bases, and the junction held 6 bases outside the gene matches. The CDR3 is 16 amino acids. The CDR3, as DNA: TGTGCCAGCAGTTCTCTAGCGGGAGGGGGTCCCGGGGAGCTGTTTTTT. It encodes CASSSLAGGGPGELFF.